This T cell receptor beta chain was captured by sequencing in a study of technical replicates of blood from several donors. The data were produced by immunoSEQ multiplex PCR, yet TCRdb's version contains in-frame clones alone and is incomplete. The sample carries 40,000 to 60,000 clones, around nine tenths recorded once. Germline CDR1 and CDR2: SGHVS and FQNEAQ. Trimming cost V 1 base and J 2 bases, with 9 bases left between them. This CDR3 spans 15 amino acids. The sequencing input was PBMCs. The chain carries TRBV7-8 and TRBJ1-5; a possible D gene is TRBD1 (5 bases). This receptor was obtained from a human donor in good health. Some clones in this sample may be carry-over from other donors' samples. CDR3 DNA: TGTGCCAGCAGCTTAGGTGGAGGGGGCAATCAGCCCCAGCATTTT. The encoded protein is CASSLGGGGNQPQHF. The full variable domain, rest sourced from reference TRBV7-8 and TRBJ1-5, is GAGVSQSPRYKVAKRGQDVALRCDPISGHVSLFWYQQALGQGPEFLTYFQNEAQLDKSGLPSDRFFAERPEGSVSTLKIQRTQQEDSAVYLCASSLGGGGNQPQHFGDGTRLSIL.